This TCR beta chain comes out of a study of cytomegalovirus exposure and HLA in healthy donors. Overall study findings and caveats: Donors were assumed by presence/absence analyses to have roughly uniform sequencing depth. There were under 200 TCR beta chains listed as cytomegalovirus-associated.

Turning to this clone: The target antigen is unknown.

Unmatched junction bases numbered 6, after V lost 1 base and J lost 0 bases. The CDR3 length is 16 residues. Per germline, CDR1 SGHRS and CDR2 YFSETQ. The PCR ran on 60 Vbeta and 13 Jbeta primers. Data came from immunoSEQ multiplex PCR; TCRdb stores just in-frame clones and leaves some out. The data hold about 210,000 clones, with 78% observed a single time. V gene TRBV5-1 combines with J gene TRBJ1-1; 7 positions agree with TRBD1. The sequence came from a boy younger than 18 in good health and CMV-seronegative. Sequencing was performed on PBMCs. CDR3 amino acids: CASSLLQGGVNTEAFF. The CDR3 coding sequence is TGCGCCAGCAGCTTGTTGCAGGGGGGAGTGAACACTGAAGCTTTCTTT.